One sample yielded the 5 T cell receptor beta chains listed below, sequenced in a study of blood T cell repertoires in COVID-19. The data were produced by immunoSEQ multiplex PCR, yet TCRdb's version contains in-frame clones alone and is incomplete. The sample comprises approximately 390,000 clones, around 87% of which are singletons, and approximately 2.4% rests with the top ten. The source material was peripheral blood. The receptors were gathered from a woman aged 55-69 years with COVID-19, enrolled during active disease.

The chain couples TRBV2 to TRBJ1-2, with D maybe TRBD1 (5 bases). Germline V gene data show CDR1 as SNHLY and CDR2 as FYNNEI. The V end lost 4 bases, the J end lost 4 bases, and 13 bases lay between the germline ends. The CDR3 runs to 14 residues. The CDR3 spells CASSVRTGLYGYTF. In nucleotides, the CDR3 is TGTGCCAGCAGTGTCCGTACAGGCCTCTATGGCTACACCTTC.

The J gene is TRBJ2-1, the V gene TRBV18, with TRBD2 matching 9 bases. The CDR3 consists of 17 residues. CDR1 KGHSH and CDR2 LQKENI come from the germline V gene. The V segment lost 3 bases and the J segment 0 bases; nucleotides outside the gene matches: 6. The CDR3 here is CASSPLAGSSSYNEQFF. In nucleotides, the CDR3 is TGTGCCAGCTCACCTCTAGCGGGGTCGAGCTCCTACAATGAGCAGTTCTTC.

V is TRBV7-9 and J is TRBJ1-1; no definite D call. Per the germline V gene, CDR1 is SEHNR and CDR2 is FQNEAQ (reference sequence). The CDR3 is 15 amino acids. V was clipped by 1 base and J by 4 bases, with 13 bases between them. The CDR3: CASSLDSGKSTEAFF. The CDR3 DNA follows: TGTGCCAGCAGCTTAGATTCGGGAAAGAGCACTGAAGCTTTCTTT.

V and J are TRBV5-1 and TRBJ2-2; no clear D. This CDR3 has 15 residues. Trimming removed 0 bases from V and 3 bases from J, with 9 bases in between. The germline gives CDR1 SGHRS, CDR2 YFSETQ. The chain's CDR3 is CASSLGQIYTGELFF. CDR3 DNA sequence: TGCGCCAGCAGCTTGGGGCAGATCTACACCGGGGAGCTGTTTTTT.

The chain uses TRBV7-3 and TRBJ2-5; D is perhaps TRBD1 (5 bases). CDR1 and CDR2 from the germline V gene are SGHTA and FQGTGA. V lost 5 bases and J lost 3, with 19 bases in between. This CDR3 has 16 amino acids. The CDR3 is CASSPNPWGIEETQYF. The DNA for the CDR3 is TGTGCCAGCAGCCCTAACCCGTGGGGCATAGAAGAGACCCAGTACTTC. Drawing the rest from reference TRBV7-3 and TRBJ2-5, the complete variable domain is GAGVSQTPSNKVTEKGKYVELRCDPISGHTALYWYRQSLGQGPEFLIYFQGTGAADDSGLPNDRFFAVRPEGSVSTLKIQRTERGDSAVYLCASSPNPWGIEETQYFGPGTRLLVL.